The 12 T cell receptor beta chains listed next were all sequenced from one sample in a study of blood T cell repertoires in COVID-19. Method: immunoSEQ multiplex PCR; TCRdb's copy keeps in-frame clones and lacks some. The sample lists a few hundred thousand clones, about 86% occurring once. Material: peripheral blood. These receptors all come from a man aged 60 to 69 who had recovered from COVID-19.

V usage is TRBV13 and J usage is TRBJ2-7; 12 bases are shared with TRBD2. Germline V gives CDR1 PRHDT, CDR2 FYEKMQ (reference sequence). V shed 5 bases, J shed 5 bases, and the junction held 7 bases outside the gene matches. The CDR3 is 15 amino acids. The CDR3 sequence is CASSLWTSGTHEQYF. Here the CDR3 DNA reads TGTGCCAGCAGCCTCTGGACTAGCGGGACCCACGAGCAGTACTTC.

The CDR3 coding sequence is TGTGCCAGCAGCTCGACAGGGGCCCCGTCAAAGAAACCTTCCTACGAGCAGTACTTC. It is translated as CASSSTGAPSKKPSYEQYF. The V call is TRBV27, the J call TRBJ2-7; 8 bases are shared with TRBD1. CDR1 and CDR2 (germline): MNHEY, SMNVEV (reference sequence). The CDR3 extends over 19 amino acids. The V segment lost 6 bases and the J segment 1 base; nucleotides outside the gene matches: 20.

The count of this clone is one. The V gene is TRBV14, the J gene TRBJ1-3; 8 bases map to TRBD1. V shed 1 base, J shed 4 bases, and the junction held 6 bases outside the gene matches. Germline CDR1 SGHDN, CDR2 FVKESK. The CDR3 runs 16 residues. CDR3 sequence: CASSQVQGAGGNTIYF. DNA for the CDR3: TGTGCCAGCAGCCAAGTTCAGGGGGCAGGAGGAAACACCATATATTTT.

This clone was detected a few times. This sample also contains other DNA sequences that code for the same CDR3. The CDR3 DNA is TGTGCCAGCAGTCCCCAGGGTGGCTACACCTTC. It codes for CASSPQGGYTF. The chain recombines TRBV6-6 with TRBJ1-2; a weak D match, TRBD1 (5 bases). V gave up 5 bases and J gave up 7 bases, with 8 bases separating them. This CDR3 comprises 11 residues. Germline CDR1 and CDR2: MNHNY and SVGAGI (reference sequence).

The rearrangement joins TRBV28 to TRBJ2-1, with D possibly TRBD1 on 6 matching bases. CDR3 length: 16 residues. Trimming cost V 5 bases and J 3 bases, with 17 bases left between them. Germline V gives CDR1 MDHEN, CDR2 SYDVKM. The CDR3 loop reads CASSLSGTPGYNEQFF. DNA for the CDR3: TGTGCCAGCAGTCTCTCCGGGACACCGGGCTACAATGAGCAGTTCTTC.

The rearrangement joins TRBV5-1 to TRBJ1-4; D remains unclear. The CDR3 covers 15 residues. Between the trimmed V and J ends, which lost 0 bases and 2 bases, there was a span of 8 bases. Germline V gene sequence: CDR1 SGHRS, CDR2 YFSETQ. The CDR3 loop is CASSLEAGTNEKLFF. The CDR3 DNA reads as TGCGCCAGCAGCTTGGAAGCAGGTACTAATGAAAAACTGTTTTTT.

The rearrangement uses TRBV19 and TRBJ1-1; 8 bases are shared with TRBD1. Per the germline V gene, CDR1 is LNHDA and CDR2 is SQIVND (reference sequence). The CDR3 totals 14 residues. V gave up 7 bases and J gave up 5 bases; unmatched junction bases: 9. Here the CDR3 reads CASTGQGARTEAFF. CDR3 nucleotide sequence: TGTGCCAGTACAGGTCAGGGGGCGCGTACTGAAGCTTTCTTT.

This sequence joins TRBV9 and TRBJ2-7; 10 bases match TRBD1. The ends lost 0 bases at V and 5 bases at J; junction bases unmatched: 2. In germline, CDR1 is SGDLS, CDR2 YYNGEE. The CDR3 contains 14 residues. CDR3: CASSVVGQGDEQYF. In DNA form, the CDR3 reads TGTGCCAGCAGCGTAGTCGGACAGGGGGACGAGCAGTACTTC.

The chain recombines TRBV27 with TRBJ2-5; 14 bases map to TRBD2. CDR1 is MNHEY, CDR2 SMNVEV, per germline (reference sequence). Trimming cost V 3 bases and J 4 bases; bases outside gene matches: 4. There are 16 residues in the CDR3. This chain's CDR3 is CASSFGTSGGRETQYF. The CDR3 nucleotides are TGTGCCAGCAGTTTCGGGACTAGCGGGGGAAGAGAGACCCAGTACTTC.

The V and J genes are TRBV2 and TRBJ1-3; D possibly corresponds to TRBD1 (5 bases). Germline lookup yields CDR1 SNHLY and CDR2 FYNNEI. The CDR3 has 14 amino acids. The V and J ends lost 6 bases and 4 bases respectively, with 13 bases between them. The CDR3 protein is CASRPQGGGNTIYF. Written as DNA, the CDR3 is TGTGCCAGCAGACCTCAGGGAGGAGGAAACACCATATATTTT. Filled out from reference TRBV2 and TRBJ1-3, the complete variable domain reads EPEVTQTPSHQVTQMGQEVILRCVPISNHLYFYWYRQILGQKVEFLVSFYNNEISEKSEIFDDQFSVERPDGSNFTLKIRSTKLEDSAMYFCASRPQGGGNTIYFGEGSWLTVV.

The DNA of the CDR3 is TGTGCCAGCAGCTTAGCGGCGCAGGGGGTTAATGAGCAGTTCTTC. Protein sequence: CASSLAAQGVNEQFF. The chain joins TRBV7-2 to TRBJ2-1, with 7 positions matching TRBD1. The CDR3 extends over 15 amino acids. Germline CDR1 and CDR2: SGHTA and FQGNSA. Germline trimming cut 0 bases from V and 7 bases from J; bases unmatched to any gene: 6.

This chain joins TRBV11-3 and TRBJ2-5; TRBD2 aligns across 10 bases. Trimming removed 4 bases from V and 1 base from J; junction bases left unmatched: 3. Looked up from germline, CDR1 is SGHNT and CDR2 is YENEEA. The CDR3 runs 15 residues. As DNA, the CDR3 is TGTGCCAGCAGCTCACGACTAGCGGGCCAAGAGACCCAGTACTTC. It yields the protein CASSSRLAGQETQYF. The full variable domain, in which reference TRBV11-3 and TRBJ2-5 provide the parts outside the CDR3, is EAGVVQSPRYKIIEKKQPVAFWCNPISGHNTLYWYLQNLGQGPELLIRYENEEAVDDSQLPKDRFSAERLKGVDSTLKIQPAELGDSAVYLCASSSRLAGQETQYFGPGTRLLVL.